The present entry profiles one TCR beta chain with its context. Its antigen remains unidentified. It was with a sample-barcoded 5' primer and a J-beta primer mix that a second PCR of roughly 7 to 12 cycles was run. A template-switch adaptor with 12 random nucleotides tagged each cDNA molecule. TCRdb ran MiXCR on the 5' RACE reads and lists one entry per CDR3 protein. The top ten hold 11% of the sample, which has roughly 1,500,000 distinct CDR3 sequences, roughly 32% seen once. This sample stems from a study of blood T cells in healthy people across ages. Study-wide background: Using template switching, researchers captured about one barcoded beta molecule for each two T cells.

Findings and caveats of the study: A strong correlation was found between TCR beta diversity and the percentage of naive T cells. Roughly linearly, TCR beta diversity per million T cells fell as age increased.

This CDR3 spans 13 amino acids. Trimming stripped 7 bases from V and 1 base from J, with 10 bases between. Germline lookup yields CDR1 MNHEY and CDR2 SMNVEV (reference sequence). This clonotype originated in a woman aged 25 to 39 in good health. The sample was blood. The chain employs TRBV27 and TRBJ1-2; TRBD1 is a possible D gene (5 bases). Written as DNA, the CDR3 is TGTGCCAGCAAATTGGGGGTTAACTATGGCTACACCTTC. This gives the protein CASKLGVNYGYTF.